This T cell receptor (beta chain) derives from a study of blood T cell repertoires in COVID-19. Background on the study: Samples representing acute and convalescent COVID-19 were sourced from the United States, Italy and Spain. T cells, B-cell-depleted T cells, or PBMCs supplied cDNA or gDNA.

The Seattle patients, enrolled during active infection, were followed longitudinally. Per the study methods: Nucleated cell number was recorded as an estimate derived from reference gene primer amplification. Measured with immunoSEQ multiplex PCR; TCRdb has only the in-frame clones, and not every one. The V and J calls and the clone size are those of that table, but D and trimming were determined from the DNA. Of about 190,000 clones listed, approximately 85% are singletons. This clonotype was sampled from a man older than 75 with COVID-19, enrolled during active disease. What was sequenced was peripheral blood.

Here the CDR3 reads CASSVRTDGNQPQHF. The CDR3 nucleotides read TGTGCCAGCAGTGTCAGGACAGACGGCAATCAGCCCCAGCATTTT. The chain recombines TRBV2 with TRBJ1-5; D is perhaps TRBD1 (6 bases). CDR3 length: 15 amino acids. Germline loops: CDR1 SNHLY, CDR2 FYNNEI. V was trimmed by 4 bases and J by 2 bases, leaving 12 bases between them.